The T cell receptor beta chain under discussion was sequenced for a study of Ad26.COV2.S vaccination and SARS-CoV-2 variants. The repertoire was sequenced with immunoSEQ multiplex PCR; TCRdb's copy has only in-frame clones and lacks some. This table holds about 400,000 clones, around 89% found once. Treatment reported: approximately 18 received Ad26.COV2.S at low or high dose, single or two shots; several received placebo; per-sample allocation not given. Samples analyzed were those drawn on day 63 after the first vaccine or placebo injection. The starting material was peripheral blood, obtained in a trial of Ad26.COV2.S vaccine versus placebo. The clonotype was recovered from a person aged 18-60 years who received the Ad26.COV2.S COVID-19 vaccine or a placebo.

The CDR3 nucleotides are TGTGCCAGCAGTTTTCGCGGGGCGGGCTATGGCTACACCTTC. It specifies CASSFRGAGYGYTF. The chain uses TRBV28 and TRBJ1-2; a weak D match, TRBD1 (5 bases). Per germline, CDR1 MDHEN and CDR2 SYDVKM. This CDR3 region has 14 residues. V was cut by 3 bases and J by 4 bases, with 12 bases left in between.